The 27 T cell receptor beta chains listed next were all sequenced from one sample in a study of monozygotic twins with inflammatory bowel disease. One entry per CDR3 protein, without DNA, is what TCRdb gives after re-calling the 5' RACE reads. The sample totals fewer than 350,000 distinct CDR3 sequences. The source material was blood. These receptors all stem from a human donor with ulcerative colitis or Crohn's disease, or a healthy co-twin of an affected twin (not recorded which).

This chain connects TRBV12-3 or TRBV12-4 to TRBJ1-1; TCRdb calls TRBD1, which cannot be checked without DNA. CDR3 length: 16 amino acids. CDR3: CASSLHRDRGHGEAFF.

The chain combines TRBV6-2 or TRBV6-3 with TRBJ2-3. The germline V gene has CDR1 MNHEY and CDR2 SVGEGT. CDR3 length equals 15 residues. This CDR3 reads CASSSGLGSTDTQYF.

CDR3 loop: CASSSFQAYYGYTF. The V call is TRBV7-2, the J call TRBJ1-2. CDR3 length: 14 residues. Germline-derived CDR1 and CDR2 are SGHTA and FQGNSA.

The rearrangement joins TRBV12-3 or TRBV12-4 to TRBJ2-1; TCRdb's D call of TRBD1 is untestable without DNA. This CDR3 region has 12 residues. The CDR3 sequence is CASRATRGEQFF.

This rearrangement joins TRBV19 to TRBJ2-7; with no DNA, the TCRdb D assignment of TRBD2 cannot be verified. The CDR3 covers 14 residues. The V gene's germline CDR1 is LNHDA and CDR2 SQIVND (reference sequence). CDR3 sequence: CATSLATGPYEQYF.

This chain joins TRBV4-1 and TRBJ2-7. The CDR3 sequence is 14 residues long. Germline V gives CDR1 MGHRA, CDR2 YSYEKL. The CDR3: CASSQVAHRYEQYF.

The chain combines TRBV6-2 or TRBV6-3 with TRBJ1-1; TCRdb outputs TRBD1, but without DNA this stays unchecked. The CDR3 spans 16 residues. CDR1 MNHEY and CDR2 SVGEGT come from the germline V gene. The CDR3 region is CASSGMWTGRNTEAFF.

This chain uses TRBV27 with TRBJ2-7; the TRBD1 assignment by TCRdb is unverifiable without DNA. Per germline, CDR1 MNHEY and CDR2 SMNVEV (reference sequence). The CDR3 is made up of 11 amino acids. CDR3 loop: CPERDRYEQYF.

The chain combines TRBV12-3 or TRBV12-4 with TRBJ2-7. CDR3 length: 14 residues. CDR3 amino acids: CASSSRTELKEQYF.

The V and J genes are TRBV28 and TRBJ1-5; with no DNA, the TCRdb D assignment of TRBD1 cannot be verified. The CDR3 is made up of 15 amino acids. Germline values: CDR1 MDHEN, CDR2 SYDVKM. CDR3 protein: CASRGRQGFNQPQHF.

The rearrangement links TRBV27 to TRBJ2-3; without DNA, the TCRdb call of TRBD1 cannot be checked. Germline V lookup: CDR1 MNHEY, CDR2 SMNVEV (reference sequence). The CDR3 runs 13 residues. The CDR3 is CASRTGVADTQYF.

V is TRBV10-3 and J is TRBJ1-2. CDR3 length equals 14 residues. The germline CDR1 and CDR2 sequences are ENHRY and SYGVKD. CDR3 loop: CAIGDPPDNYGYTF.

The V call is TRBV19, the J call TRBJ2-5; TCRdb reports TRBD1, a call that lacks DNA to check it against. This CDR3 is 16 amino acids long. CDR1 and CDR2 (germline): LNHDA, SQIVND (reference sequence). The CDR3 sequence: CASSDRDRGSQETQYF.

The chain has TRBV3-1 and TRBJ2-4; TCRdb's D call, TRBD2, is unchecked because there is no DNA. The germline CDR1 and CDR2 sequences are LGHDT and YNNKEL (reference sequence). The CDR3 is made up of 19 amino acids. The CDR3 loop reads CASSLGLAGGTSIKNMQYF.

The chain couples TRBV20-1 to TRBJ2-2; TCRdb names TRBD2, which stays unverified in the absence of DNA. Germline values: CDR1 DFQATT, CDR2 SNEGSKA (reference sequence). The CDR3 extends over 19 amino acids. The CDR3 spells CSARVGTSGRALYTGELFF.

The V call is TRBV20-1, the J call TRBJ2-7. Germline CDR1 DFQATT, CDR2 SNEGSKA (reference sequence). This CDR3 region has 12 residues. The CDR3 protein is CSGSGSSYEQYF.

V gene TRBV4-1 combines with J gene TRBJ1-3. The CDR3 sequence is 15 residues long. Germline V gives CDR1 MGHRA, CDR2 YSYEKL. The CDR3 loop reads CASSQELGSQNTIYF.

CDR3 amino acids: CASSPRRVQETQYF. The rearrangement uses TRBV18 and TRBJ2-5. This CDR3 contains 14 residues. Germline values: CDR1 KGHSH, CDR2 LQKENI.

The rearrangement uses TRBV12-3 or TRBV12-4 and TRBJ1-2; the TRBD1 assignment by TCRdb is unverifiable without DNA. The CDR3 is 13 residues long. The CDR3 sequence is CASSTSTGGGYTF.

This chain joins TRBV27 and TRBJ2-1; TCRdb's D gene call, TRBD2, goes unchecked for lack of DNA. The germline CDR1 and CDR2 sequences are MNHEY and SMNVEV (reference sequence). This CDR3 is built from 17 residues. The CDR3 sequence: CASSFDSSGGYGNEQFF.

The V call is TRBV18, the J call TRBJ2-7. This CDR3 has 13 residues. Germline CDR1 is KGHSH and CDR2 is LQKENI. Here the CDR3 reads CASSPDSSYERYF.

This rearrangement joins TRBV28 to TRBJ2-1; the D call of TRBD1 rests on TCRdb alone, since no DNA is present to check it. CDR1 and CDR2 from the germline V gene are MDHEN and SYDVKM. The CDR3 length is 17 residues. The CDR3 is CASSLTTGTGPNNEQFF.

The chain employs TRBV7-9 and TRBJ1-1; TCRdb names TRBD1, which stays unverified in the absence of DNA. CDR1 SEHNR and CDR2 FQNEAQ come from the germline V gene (reference sequence). The CDR3 contains 11 residues. The CDR3 sequence: CATDRDTEAFF.

CDR3 amino acids: CASSQESTSNGRNEQFF. V gene TRBV4-1 combines with J gene TRBJ2-1; lacking DNA, the TRBD2 call made by TCRdb goes unchecked. CDR3 length: 17 amino acids. Germline-derived CDR1 and CDR2 are MGHRA and YSYEKL.

The chain combines TRBV7-2 with TRBJ1-2. The V gene's germline CDR1 is SGHTA and CDR2 FQGNSA. The CDR3 consists of 16 residues. The CDR3 here is CASSLGTGRLDYGYTF.

The J gene is TRBJ2-1, the V gene TRBV7-9; TCRdb lists TRBD1, though no DNA is available to test this call. CDR3 length: 16 amino acids. Germline V gene data show CDR1 as SEHNR and CDR2 as FQNEAQ (reference sequence). The CDR3 here is CASSSTRTGGYNEQFF.

This chain joins TRBV19 and TRBJ2-3; no DNA is available, so the TRBD1 call from TCRdb remains unchecked. This CDR3 comprises 16 residues. The germline V gene has CDR1 LNHDA and CDR2 SQIVND (reference sequence). CDR3 loop: CASHQGGFYDTDTQYF.